Listed here are 9 T cell receptor beta chains from one sample, sequenced in a study of T cell repertoires in cytomegalovirus infection. MiXCR, applied by TCRdb to the reads, yields one record per CDR3 protein. Of fewer than 1,000,000 distinct CDR3 sequences listed, roughly a third were seen once; the top ten hold under 15%. These receptors are not linked to any known antigen. This sample comprised cultured CD8+ T cells from PBMCs, obtained from culture after CMV antigen stimulation. Receptors were obtained from a human donor in good health (CMV status not recorded). Some clones in this sample may be carry-over from other donors' samples.

The sample holds a few counts of this clonotype. The chain couples TRBV6-2 or TRBV6-3 to TRBJ2-1, with D hard to call. CDR1 MNHEY and CDR2 SVGEGT come from the germline V gene. Trimming cost V 2 bases and J 0 bases, with 20 bases left between them. This CDR3 spans 19 amino acids. The CDR3 DNA follows: TGTGCCAGCAGTTACAACCCCCAGGAGATGGAAAACTCCTACAATGAGCAGTTCTTC. Residues: CASSYNPQEMENSYNEQFF.

The rearrangement joins TRBV9 to TRBJ1-4, with 9 bases matching TRBD1. The CDR3 totals 15 residues. V lost 2 bases and J lost 5; bases outside the gene matches: 4. Germline V gene sequence: CDR1 SGDLS, CDR2 YYNGEE. In DNA form, the CDR3 reads TGTGCCAGCAGCGTCGGGACAGGGCAGAATGAAAAACTGTTTTTT. As protein: CASSVGTGQNEKLFF.

This clonotype was seen only a few times. The V and J genes are TRBV7-2 and TRBJ2-1, with D unresolved. This CDR3 contains 14 residues. V was trimmed by 5 bases and J by 3 bases, leaving 11 bases between them. The germline V gene encodes CDR1 SGHTA and CDR2 FQGNSA. CDR3 sequence reads: CASSGASFYNEQFF. CDR3 DNA sequence: TGTGCCAGCAGCGGTGCTAGTTTCTACAATGAGCAGTTCTTC.

This rearrangement joins TRBV6-1 to TRBJ1-1; TRBD1 matches 8 bases. Germline CDR1 reads MNHNS; CDR2 reads SASEGT. Trimming removed 5 bases from V and 4 bases from J; junction bases left unmatched: 6. CDR3 length: 14 residues. CDR3 sequence (DNA): TGTGCCAGCAGTTACAGCGACAGGGGCACTGAAGCTTTCTTT. Translation gives CASSYSDRGTEAFF.

This chain links TRBV25-1 with TRBJ2-2; D is possibly TRBD1 or TRBD2 (5 bases each). CDR3 length: 16 residues. In germline, CDR1 is MGHDK, CDR2 SYGVNS. V lost 2 bases, J lost 0 bases, and 10 bases lay in between. CDR3 bases: TGTGCCAGCAGTGAAGGGGTGGGGGCGAACACCGGGGAGCTGTTTTTT. It yields the protein CASSEGVGANTGELFF.

The chain uses TRBV15 and TRBJ2-7; maybe TRBD2 (6 bases). Germline CDR1 LNHNV, CDR2 YYDKDF (reference sequence). CDR3 length: 16 residues. Trimming removed 0 bases from V and 2 bases from J, with 14 bases in between. The CDR3 DNA follows: TGTGCCACCAGCAGAGATTTTGGAGGGCTTACCTACGAGCAGTACGTC. Protein sequence: CATSRDFGGLTYEQYV.

The CDR3 loop is CASGLVTQNRGQFF. Here the CDR3 DNA reads TGTGCTAGTGGTTTGGTAACACAGAATCGAGGGCAGTTCTTC. This chain connects TRBV12-5 to TRBJ2-1; D not certain. CDR1 is LGHNT, CDR2 FRNRAP, per germline. The V gene lost 0 bases and the J gene lost 12 bases, with 15 bases spanning the gap. This CDR3 is built from 14 residues.

This clonotype turned up a few times. The V and J genes are TRBV5-6 and TRBJ2-2, with 7 bases fitting TRBD1. V gave up 0 bases and J gave up 9 bases; unmatched junction bases: 5. This CDR3 comprises 14 residues. CDR1 is SGHDT, CDR2 YYEEEE, per germline. DNA of the CDR3: TGTGCCAGCAGCTTGGCAGGGGGTTGGCGGGAGCTGTTTTTT. Its translation: CASSLAGGWRELFF.

This rearrangement joins TRBV28 to TRBJ2-2, with TRBD1 matching 10 bases. The germline CDR1 and CDR2 sequences are MDHEN and SYDVKM. The CDR3 contains 15 residues. V was clipped by 6 bases and J by 5 bases; unmatched bases: 6. The CDR3 bases are TGTGCCAGCAGCGCTCGGGACAGGGGTACCGGGGAGCTGTTTTTT. Translating gives CASSARDRGTGELFF.